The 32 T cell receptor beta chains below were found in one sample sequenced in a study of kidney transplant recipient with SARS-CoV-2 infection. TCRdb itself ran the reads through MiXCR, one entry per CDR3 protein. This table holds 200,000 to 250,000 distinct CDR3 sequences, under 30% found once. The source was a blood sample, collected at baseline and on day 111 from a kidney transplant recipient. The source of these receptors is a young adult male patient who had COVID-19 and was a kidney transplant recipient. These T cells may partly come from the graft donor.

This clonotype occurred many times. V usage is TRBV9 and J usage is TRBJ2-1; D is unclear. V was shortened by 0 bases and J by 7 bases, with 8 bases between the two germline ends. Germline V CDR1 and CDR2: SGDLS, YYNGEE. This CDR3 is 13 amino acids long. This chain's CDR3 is CASSVGIWNEQFF. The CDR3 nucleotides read TGTGCCAGCAGCGTAGGAATATGGAATGAGCAGTTCTTC.

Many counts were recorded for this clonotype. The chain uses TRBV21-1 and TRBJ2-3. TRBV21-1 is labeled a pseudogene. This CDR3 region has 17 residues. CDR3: CASRALVATVMQDTQYF. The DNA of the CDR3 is TGTGCCAGCAGGGCCTTAGTAGCTACAGTCATGCAAGATACGCAGTATTTT.

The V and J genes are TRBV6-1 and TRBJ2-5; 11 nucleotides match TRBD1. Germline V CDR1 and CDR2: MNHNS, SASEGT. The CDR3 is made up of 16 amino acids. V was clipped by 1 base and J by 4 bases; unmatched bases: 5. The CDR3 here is CASSEGTGTGGETQYF. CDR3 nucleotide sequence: TGTGCCAGCAGTGAAGGAACCGGGACAGGGGGAGAGACCCAGTACTTC.

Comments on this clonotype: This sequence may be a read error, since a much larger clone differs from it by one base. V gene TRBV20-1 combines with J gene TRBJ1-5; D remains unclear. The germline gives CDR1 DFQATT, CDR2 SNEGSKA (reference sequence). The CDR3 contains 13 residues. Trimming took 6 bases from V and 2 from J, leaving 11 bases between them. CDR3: CSAVRGGNQPQHF. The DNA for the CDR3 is TGCAGTGCCGTCCGGGGAGGCAATCAGCCCCAGCATTTT.

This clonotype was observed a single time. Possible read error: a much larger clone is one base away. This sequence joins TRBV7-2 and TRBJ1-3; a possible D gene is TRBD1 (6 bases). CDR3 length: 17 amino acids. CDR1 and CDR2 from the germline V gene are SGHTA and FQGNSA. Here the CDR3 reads CASSMGASNPLGNTICF. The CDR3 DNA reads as TGTGCCAGCAGTATGGGGGCCTCGAACCCCCTTGGAAACACCATATGTTTT.

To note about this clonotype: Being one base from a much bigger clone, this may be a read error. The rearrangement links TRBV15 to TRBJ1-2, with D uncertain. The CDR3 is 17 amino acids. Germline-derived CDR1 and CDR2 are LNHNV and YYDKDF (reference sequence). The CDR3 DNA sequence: TGTGCCATCAGCGTAACGGTAAGGTGTGGAAAGACCTATGGCTACACCTTC. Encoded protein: CAISVTVRCGKTYGYTF.

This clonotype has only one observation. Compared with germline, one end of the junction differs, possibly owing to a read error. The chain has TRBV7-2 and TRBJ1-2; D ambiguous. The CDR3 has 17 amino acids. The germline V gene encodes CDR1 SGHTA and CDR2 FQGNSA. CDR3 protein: CAGSYDLRDGKTYGYTF. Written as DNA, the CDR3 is TGTGCCGGCAGCTATGATCTCAGAGACGGAAAGACCTATGGCTACACCTTC.

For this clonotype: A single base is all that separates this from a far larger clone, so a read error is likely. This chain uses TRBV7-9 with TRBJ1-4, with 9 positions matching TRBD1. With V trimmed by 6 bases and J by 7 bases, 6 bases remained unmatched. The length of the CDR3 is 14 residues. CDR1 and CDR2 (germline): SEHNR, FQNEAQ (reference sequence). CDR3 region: CASRPTGGPEKLFF. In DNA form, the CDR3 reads TGTGCCAGCAGACCGACAGGGGGACCTGAAAAACTGTTTTTT.

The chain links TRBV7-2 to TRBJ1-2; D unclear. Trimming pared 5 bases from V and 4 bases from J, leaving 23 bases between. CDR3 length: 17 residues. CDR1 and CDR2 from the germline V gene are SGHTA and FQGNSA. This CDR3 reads CASSKCSRDGKTYGYTF. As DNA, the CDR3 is TGTGCCAGCAGCAAATGCAGCAGAGACGGAAAGACCTATGGCTACACCTTC.

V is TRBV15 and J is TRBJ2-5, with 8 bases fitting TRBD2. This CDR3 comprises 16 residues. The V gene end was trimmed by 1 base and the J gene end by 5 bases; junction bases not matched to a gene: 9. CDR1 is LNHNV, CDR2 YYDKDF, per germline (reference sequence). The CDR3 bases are TGTGCCACCAGCAGAGGGGTAGCGGGACTTCGGGAGACCCAGTACTTC. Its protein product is CATSRGVAGLRETQYF.

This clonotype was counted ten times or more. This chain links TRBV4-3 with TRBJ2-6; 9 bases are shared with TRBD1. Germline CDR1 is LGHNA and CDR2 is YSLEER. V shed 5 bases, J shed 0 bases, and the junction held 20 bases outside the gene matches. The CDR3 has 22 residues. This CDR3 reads CASSGTGTGKRPTFSGANVLTF. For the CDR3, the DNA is TGCGCCAGCAGCGGAACCGGGACAGGGAAGAGACCTACCTTCTCTGGGGCCAACGTCCTGACTTTC.

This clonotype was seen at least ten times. The CDR3: CASSLAGTVYEQYF. The CDR3 DNA sequence: TGTGCCAGCAGCTTAGCGGGGACAGTCTACGAGCAGTACTTC. V is TRBV7-9 and J is TRBJ2-7, with 7 bases fitting TRBD1. CDR3 length equals 14 residues. CDR1 and CDR2 from the germline V gene are SEHNR and FQNEAQ (reference sequence). After removal of 0 bases from V and 3 bases from J, the junction contained 2 bases not matched to a gene.

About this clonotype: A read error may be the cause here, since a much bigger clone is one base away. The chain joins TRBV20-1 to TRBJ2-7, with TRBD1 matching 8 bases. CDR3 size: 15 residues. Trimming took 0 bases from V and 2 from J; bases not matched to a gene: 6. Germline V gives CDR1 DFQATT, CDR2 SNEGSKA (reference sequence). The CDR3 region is CSARDPRGQAYEQYF. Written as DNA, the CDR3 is TGCAGTGCTAGAGATCCCCGGGGACAGGCCTACGAGCAGTACTTC.

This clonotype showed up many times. This CDR3 reads CASSQVPGRGYNEQFF. In DNA form, the CDR3 reads TGTGCCAGCAGCCAAGTACCGGGACGAGGCTACAATGAGCAGTTCTTC. This sequence joins TRBV3-1 and TRBJ2-1, with D perhaps being TRBD1 or TRBD2 (5 bases each). This CDR3 comprises 16 residues. Germline V gene lookup returns CDR1 LGHDT and CDR2 YNNKEL (reference sequence). The V gene lost 1 base and the J gene lost 3 bases, with 13 bases spanning the gap.

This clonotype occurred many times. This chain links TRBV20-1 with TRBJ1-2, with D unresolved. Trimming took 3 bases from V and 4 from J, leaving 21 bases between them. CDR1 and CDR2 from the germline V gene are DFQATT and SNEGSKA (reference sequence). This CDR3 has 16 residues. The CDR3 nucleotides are TGCAGTGCTAGCCCCCTGGACGGACCGTCACTCTATGGCTACACCTTC. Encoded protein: CSASPLDGPSLYGYTF.

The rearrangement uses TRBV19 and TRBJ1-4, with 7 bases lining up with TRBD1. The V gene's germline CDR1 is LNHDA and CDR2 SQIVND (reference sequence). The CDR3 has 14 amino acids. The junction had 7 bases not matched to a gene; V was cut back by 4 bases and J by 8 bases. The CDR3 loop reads CASSKGTEDEKLFF. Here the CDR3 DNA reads TGTGCCAGTAGTAAGGGGACAGAGGACGAAAAACTGTTTTTT.

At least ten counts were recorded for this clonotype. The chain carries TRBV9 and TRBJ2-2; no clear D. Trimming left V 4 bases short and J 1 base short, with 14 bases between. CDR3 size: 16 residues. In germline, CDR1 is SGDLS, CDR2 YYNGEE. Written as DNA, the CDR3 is TGTGCCAGCAGCACCAGCCATTTAGAGAACACCGGGGAGCTGTTTTTT. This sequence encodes CASSTSHLENTGELFF. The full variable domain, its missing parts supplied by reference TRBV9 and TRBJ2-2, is DSGVTQTPKHLITATGQRVTLRCSPRSGDLSVYWYQQSLDQGLQFLIQYYNGEERAKGNILERFSAQQFPDLHSELNLSSLELGDSALYFCASSTSHLENTGELFFGEGSRLTVL.

The CDR3 DNA sequence: TGTGCCAGCAGCTTAACGTTGCGGGCAGGCTACAATGAGCAGTTCTTC. It codes for CASSLTLRAGYNEQFF. This sequence joins TRBV7-3 and TRBJ2-1; maybe TRBD2 (5 bases). The CDR3 sequence is 16 residues long. Trimming removed 0 bases from V and 3 bases from J, with 12 bases in between. The germline gives CDR1 SGHTA, CDR2 FQGTGA.

In DNA, the CDR3 is TGTGCCAGCTCACCACCTATACTAGCGGGCTACAATGAGCAGTTCTTC. Protein sequence: CASSPPILAGYNEQFF. This chain connects TRBV18 to TRBJ2-1, with TRBD2 matching over 9 bases. From germline, CDR1 is KGHSH and CDR2 LQKENI. This CDR3 region has 16 residues. Unmatched junction bases numbered 3, after V lost 0 bases and J lost 3 bases.

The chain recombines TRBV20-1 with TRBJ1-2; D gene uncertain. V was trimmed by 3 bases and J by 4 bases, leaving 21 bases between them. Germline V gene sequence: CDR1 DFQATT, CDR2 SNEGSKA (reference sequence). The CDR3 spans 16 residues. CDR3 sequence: CSASWKLFRKTYGYTF. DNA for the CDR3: TGCAGTGCTAGCTGGAAGCTGTTTCGAAAGACCTATGGCTACACCTTC.

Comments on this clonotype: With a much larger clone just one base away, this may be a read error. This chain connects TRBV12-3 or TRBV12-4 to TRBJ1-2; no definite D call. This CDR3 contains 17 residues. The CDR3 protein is CASSLQLSFRKTYGHTF. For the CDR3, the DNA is TGTGCCAGCAGTTTACAACTCAGCTTCCGAAAGACCTATGGCCACACCTTC.

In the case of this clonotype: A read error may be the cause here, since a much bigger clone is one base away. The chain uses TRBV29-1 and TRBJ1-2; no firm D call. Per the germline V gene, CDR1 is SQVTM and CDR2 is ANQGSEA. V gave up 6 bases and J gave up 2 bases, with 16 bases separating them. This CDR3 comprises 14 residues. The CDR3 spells CSVDGLLTNYGYTF. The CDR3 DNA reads TGCAGCGTAGACGGGCTCCTTACGAACTATGGCTACACCTTC.

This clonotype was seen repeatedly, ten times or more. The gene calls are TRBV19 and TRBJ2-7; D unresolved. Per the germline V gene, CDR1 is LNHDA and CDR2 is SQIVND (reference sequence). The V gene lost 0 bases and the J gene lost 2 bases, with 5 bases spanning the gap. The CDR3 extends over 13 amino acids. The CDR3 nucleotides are TGTGCCAGTAGTATAGACGGAACCTACGAGCAGTACTTC. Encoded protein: CASSIDGTYEQYF.

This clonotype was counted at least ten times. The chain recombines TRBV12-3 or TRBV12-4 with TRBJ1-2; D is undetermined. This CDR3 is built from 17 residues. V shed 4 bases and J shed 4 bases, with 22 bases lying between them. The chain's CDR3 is CASSYLYTAGKTYGYTF. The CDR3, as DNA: TGTGCCAGCAGTTACTTATACACAGCAGGAAAGACCTATGGCTACACCTTC.

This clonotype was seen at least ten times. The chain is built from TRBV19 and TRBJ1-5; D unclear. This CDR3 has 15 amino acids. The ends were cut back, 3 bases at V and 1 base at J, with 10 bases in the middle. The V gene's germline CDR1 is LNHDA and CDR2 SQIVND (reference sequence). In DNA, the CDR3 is TGTGCCAGTAGTATGGAGAGGGCGAGCAATCAGCCCCAGCATTTT. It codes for CASSMERASNQPQHF. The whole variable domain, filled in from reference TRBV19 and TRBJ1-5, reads DGGITQSPKYLFRKEGQNVTLSCEQNLNHDAMYWYRQDPGQGLRLIYYSQIVNDFQKGDIAEGYSVSREKKESFPLTVTSAQKNPTAFYLCASSMERASNQPQHFGDGTRLSIL.

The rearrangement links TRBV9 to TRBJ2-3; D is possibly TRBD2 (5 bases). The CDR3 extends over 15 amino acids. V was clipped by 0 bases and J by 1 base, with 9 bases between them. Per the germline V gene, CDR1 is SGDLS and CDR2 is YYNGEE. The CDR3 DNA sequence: TGTGCCAGCAGCGTAGCCGACTACGGCACAGATACGCAGTATTTT. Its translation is CASSVADYGTDTQYF.

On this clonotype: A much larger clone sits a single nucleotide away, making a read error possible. CDR3 residues: CANSCHSRSRKTYGYTF. The CDR3 DNA is TGCGCCAACAGTTGCCATTCAAGATCGCGAAAGACCTATGGCTACACCTTC. This chain uses TRBV10-1 with TRBJ1-2; D unresolved. Germline lookup yields CDR1 WNHNN and CDR2 SYGVQD (reference sequence). The CDR3 is made up of 17 amino acids.

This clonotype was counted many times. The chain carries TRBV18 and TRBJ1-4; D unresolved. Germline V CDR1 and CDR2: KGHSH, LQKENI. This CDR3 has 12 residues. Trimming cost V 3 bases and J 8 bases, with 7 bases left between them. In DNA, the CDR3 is TGTGCCAGCTCACCCGCCGGGGAAAAACTGTTTTTT. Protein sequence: CASSPAGEKLFF.

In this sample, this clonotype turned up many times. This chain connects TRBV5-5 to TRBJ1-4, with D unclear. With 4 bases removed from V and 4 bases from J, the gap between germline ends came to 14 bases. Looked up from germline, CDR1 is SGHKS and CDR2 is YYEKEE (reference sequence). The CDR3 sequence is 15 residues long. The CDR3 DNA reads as TGTGCCAGCAGCCCCGGCGAAGTCTATAATGAAAAACTGTTTTTT. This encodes CASSPGEVYNEKLFF. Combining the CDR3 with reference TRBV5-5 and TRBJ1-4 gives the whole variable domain DAGVTQSPTHLIKTRGQQVTLRCSPISGHKSVSWYQQVLGQGPQFIFQYYEKEERGRGNFPDRFSARQFPNYSSELNVNALLLGDSALYLCASSPGEVYNEKLFFGSGTQLSVL.

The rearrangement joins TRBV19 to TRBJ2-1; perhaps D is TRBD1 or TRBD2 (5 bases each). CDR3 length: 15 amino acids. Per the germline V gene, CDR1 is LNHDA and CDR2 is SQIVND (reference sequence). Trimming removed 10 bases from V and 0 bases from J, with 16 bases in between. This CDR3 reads CATRRDAGSYNEQFF. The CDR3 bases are TGTGCCACGCGCCGGGACGCGGGCTCCTACAATGAGCAGTTCTTC.

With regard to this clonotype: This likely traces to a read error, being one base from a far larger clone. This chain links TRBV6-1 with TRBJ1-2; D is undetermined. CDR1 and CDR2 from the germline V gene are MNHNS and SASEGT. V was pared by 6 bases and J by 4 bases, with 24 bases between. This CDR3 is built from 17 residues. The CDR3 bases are TGTGCCAGCAGGGTATTCCGAGGTGGGAGAAAGACCTATGGCTACACCTTC. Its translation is CASRVFRGGRKTYGYTF.

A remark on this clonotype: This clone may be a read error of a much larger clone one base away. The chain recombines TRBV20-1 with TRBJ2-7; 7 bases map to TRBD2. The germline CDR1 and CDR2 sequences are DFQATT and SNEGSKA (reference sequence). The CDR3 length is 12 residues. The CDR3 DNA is TGCAGTGCTGAAACTAGCGCCTACGAGCGGTACTTC. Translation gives CSAETSAYERYF.